These 24 T cell receptor beta chains were all obtained from the same sample, sequenced in a study of OX40 agonist ivuxolimab in advanced cancers. Assay used: immunoSEQ multiplex PCR; TCRdb lists only in-frame clones, some missing. The sample consists of 100,000 or so clones, approximately 85% of them appearing once. Material: CD4+ or CD8+ T cells sorted from blood, obtained in a trial of the OX40 agonist ivuxolimab. The receptors derive from an adult with an advanced solid tumor such as melanoma, head and neck, liver or kidney cancer.

The chain joins TRBV9 to TRBJ1-2; perhaps TRBD1 as D (6 bases). Per germline, CDR1 SGDLS and CDR2 YYNGEE. The CDR3 is made up of 13 amino acids. Trimming removed 3 bases at V and 2 bases at J, with 8 bases between. The CDR3, as DNA: TGTGCCAGCAGCGAGGGGGGGAACTATGGCTACACCTTC. This gives the protein CASSEGGNYGYTF.

The chain employs TRBV7-9 and TRBJ2-7, with 10 bases lining up with TRBD1. The CDR3 length is 15 residues. In germline, CDR1 is SEHNR, CDR2 FQNEAQ (reference sequence). After removal of 5 bases from V and 5 bases from J, the junction contained 9 bases not matched to a gene. The CDR3 region is CASSRRGQGIHEQYF. CDR3 sequence (DNA): TGTGCCAGCAGCCGTCGGGGACAGGGGATCCACGAGCAGTACTTC.

This clone occurred a few times. The chain has TRBV7-3 and TRBJ2-2; 9 bases map to TRBD1. J lost 7 bases, V lost 5 bases, and 5 bases had no gene match. The CDR3 spans 14 residues. Per germline, CDR1 SGHTA and CDR2 FQGTGA. This CDR3 is CASSRDREGGELFF. DNA for the CDR3: TGTGCCAGCAGCCGGGACAGGGAGGGCGGGGAGCTGTTTTTT.

This chain uses TRBV18 with TRBJ2-1; 8 bases map to TRBD2. This CDR3 spans 15 amino acids. V was pared by 2 bases and J by 3 bases, with 3 bases of the junction left unmatched. Germline V CDR1 and CDR2: KGHSH, LQKENI. The CDR3 reads CASSPGSGGYNEQFF. CDR3 coding DNA: TGTGCCAGCTCACCAGGAAGCGGGGGCTACAATGAGCAGTTCTTC.

This clone has only a few counts. The chain has TRBV5-4 and TRBJ1-1, with D hard to call. V was pared by 0 bases and J by 4 bases, with 13 bases between. The length of the CDR3 is 15 residues. The germline CDR1 and CDR2 sequences are SGHNT and YYREEE (reference sequence). The CDR3 region is CASSLDLLGSTEAFF. CDR3 in DNA: TGTGCCAGCAGCTTGGATCTCCTGGGGAGCACTGAAGCTTTCTTT.

The chain uses TRBV4-1 and TRBJ2-1; 8 nucleotides line up with TRBD2. There are 16 residues in the CDR3. From germline, CDR1 is MGHRA and CDR2 YSYEKL. Trimming cost V 4 bases and J 0 bases; bases outside gene matches: 5. CDR3 DNA: TGCGCCAGCAGCCCTCTAGCGGGCAGCTCCTACAATGAGCAGTTCTTC. It yields the protein CASSPLAGSSYNEQFF.

This rearrangement joins TRBV5-4 to TRBJ2-7; TRBD2 aligns across 13 bases. This CDR3 comprises 16 residues. CDR1 and CDR2 from the germline V gene are SGHNT and YYREEE (reference sequence). J gave up 6 bases and V 5 bases, and 11 bases lay outside the gene matches. As DNA, the CDR3 is TGTGCCAGCAGGTCACTAGCGGGAGGGATTTGGGGCGAGCAGTACTTC. This codes for CASRSLAGGIWGEQYF.

This clone was counted between two and nine times. This sequence joins TRBV7-6 and TRBJ2-1; D is unresolved. From germline, CDR1 is SGHVS and CDR2 FNYEAQ. There are 12 residues in the CDR3. The V and J ends lost 1 base and 6 bases respectively, with 4 bases between them. CDR3 nucleotide sequence: TGTGCCAGCAGCTTAGGAACCAATGAGCAGTTCTTC. Its translation: CASSLGTNEQFF.

This chain links TRBV2 with TRBJ1-5, with D possibly matching TRBD1 (6 bases). CDR1 is SNHLY and CDR2 is FYNNEI in the germline V gene. This CDR3 spans 12 amino acids. V lost 6 bases, J lost 4 bases, and 7 bases lay in between. The CDR3 coding sequence is TGTGCCAGCAGCACAGGGAATCAGCCCCAGCATTTT. Its translation: CASSTGNQPQHF.

The rearrangement joins TRBV5-1 to TRBJ2-3; D gene uncertain. Germline lookup yields CDR1 SGHRS and CDR2 YFSETQ. The CDR3 sequence is 12 residues long. V lost 2 bases and J lost 4, with 5 bases in between. The DNA of the CDR3 is TGCGCCAGCAGCTTTGAGTCAGATACGCAGTATTTT. This codes for CASSFESDTQYF.

The rearrangement links TRBV2 to TRBJ1-6; no definite D call. V lost 8 bases and J 10 bases, leaving 15 bases between the germline ends. Germline assignment: CDR1 SNHLY and CDR2 FYNNEI. This CDR3 is built from 13 residues. In nucleotides, the CDR3 is TGTGCCAGCTCAGTTAGATCCATGTCACCCCTCCACTTT. As protein: CASSVRSMSPLHF.

This chain joins TRBV5-1 and TRBJ2-5; TRBD1 might be the D (6 bases). Germline assignment: CDR1 SGHRS and CDR2 YFSETQ. Trimming took 7 bases from V and 2 from J, leaving 12 bases between them. This CDR3 has 13 residues. The CDR3 nucleotides are TGCGCCAGCGCAACCGGGACACAAGAGACCCAGTACTTC. It codes for CASATGTQETQYF. The full variable domain, its missing parts supplied by reference TRBV5-1 and TRBJ2-5, is KAGVTQTPRYLIKTRGQQVTLSCSPISGHRSVSWYQQTPGQGLQFLFEYFSETQRNKGNFPGRFSGRQFSNSRSEMNVSTLELGDSALYLCASATGTQETQYFGPGTRLLVL.

The chain carries TRBV11-1 and TRBJ2-5, with 8 bases lining up with TRBD2. Germline assignment: CDR1 SGHAT and CDR2 FQDESV (reference sequence). After removal of 4 bases from V and 5 bases from J, the junction contained 12 bases not matched to a gene. This CDR3 spans 16 amino acids. CDR3 bases: TGTGCCAGCAGCTCTCAACGAGCGGGAGACGGGGAGACCCAGTACTTC. It codes for CASSSQRAGDGETQYF. Using reference TRBV11-1 and TRBJ2-5 for the parts outside the CDR3, the full variable domain is EAEVAQSPRYKITEKSQAVAFWCDPISGHATLYWYRQILGQGPELLVQFQDESVVDDSQLPKDRFSAERLKGVDSTLKIQPAELGDSAMYLCASSSQRAGDGETQYFGPGTRLLVL.

This clone has a single count. The V gene is TRBV7-9, the J gene TRBJ2-7; 10 bases fit TRBD1. CDR1 and CDR2 (germline): SEHNR, FQNEAQ (reference sequence). V dropped 5 bases and J dropped 5; count of bases not matched to a gene: 9. There are 15 residues in the CDR3. Here the CDR3 DNA reads TGTGCCAGCAGCACCTTCGGGACAGGGGTCGACGAGCAGTACTTC. Translated, it gives CASSTFGTGVDEQYF.

The V call is TRBV18, the J call TRBJ2-4; D perhaps matches TRBD2 (6 bases). CDR3 length: 16 residues. V was pared by 3 bases and J by 0 bases, with 12 bases between. Germline values: CDR1 KGHSH, CDR2 LQKENI. The CDR3 here is CASSPFVGGAKNIQYF. Written as DNA, the CDR3 is TGTGCCAGCTCACCTTTCGTGGGGGGAGCCAAAAACATTCAGTACTTC.

The chain has TRBV5-8 and TRBJ2-3; D might be TRBD2 (5 bases). In germline, CDR1 is SGHTS, CDR2 YDEGEE. The CDR3 extends over 14 amino acids. Deletions cut 2 bases from V and 5 bases from J, with 12 bases between. The CDR3 loop is CASSLLGSGDTQYF. For the CDR3, the DNA is TGTGCCAGCAGCTTACTGGGAAGCGGAGATACGCAGTATTTT. Supplemented by reference TRBV5-8 and TRBJ2-3, the full variable domain reads EAGVTQSPTHLIKTRGQQATLRCSPISGHTSVYWYQQALGLGLQFLLWYDEGEERNRGNFPPRFSGRQFPNYSSELNVNALELEDSALYLCASSLLGSGDTQYFGPGTRLTVL.

The chain employs TRBV15 and TRBJ2-5; D is possibly TRBD2 (5 bases). CDR1 and CDR2 (germline): LNHNV, YYDKDF (reference sequence). CDR3 size: 14 residues. The V end was cut by 2 bases, the J end by 5 bases, with 12 bases between. CDR3 region: CATSRRELVETQYF. The CDR3 DNA reads TGTGCCACCAGCAGACGGGAACTGGTGGAGACCCAGTACTTC.

The V and J genes are TRBV30 and TRBJ2-2, with TRBD2 matching 8 bases. The junction had 16 bases not matched to a gene; V was cut back by 5 bases and J by 5 bases. Germline assignment: CDR1 GTSNPN and CDR2 SVGIG (reference sequence). The CDR3 has 17 residues. The CDR3, as DNA: TGTGCCTGGGAATACCCTCCCAGGGCTAGCGGGACCGGGGAGCTGTTTTTT. It yields the protein CAWEYPPRASGTGELFF.

V gene TRBV5-4 combines with J gene TRBJ1-1, with a tentative D call TRBD1 (6 bases). The CDR3 length is 13 residues. Germline V gene lookup returns CDR1 SGHNT and CDR2 YYREEE (reference sequence). V lost 4 bases and J 6 bases, leaving 13 bases between the germline ends. CDR3 bases: TGTGCCAGCAGCCAGGGAGGGGGTCCTGAAGCTTTCTTT. Protein product: CASSQGGGPEAFF.

This chain connects TRBV2 to TRBJ2-1; a possible D gene is TRBD2 (5 bases). V was cut by 6 bases and J by 4 bases, with 10 bases left in between. Germline V gene sequence: CDR1 SNHLY, CDR2 FYNNEI. This CDR3 contains 13 residues. The CDR3: CASRTTHYNEQFF. CDR3 nucleotides: TGTGCCAGCAGGACTACCCATTACAATGAGCAGTTCTTC.

The chain carries TRBV30 and TRBJ2-3; 7 nucleotides line up with TRBD2. V lost 0 bases, J lost 6 bases, and 6 bases stayed unmatched. Per germline, CDR1 GTSNPN and CDR2 SVGIG (reference sequence). There are 14 residues in the CDR3. The CDR3 region is CAWSVLAGVDTQYF. The CDR3 DNA reads as TGTGCCTGGAGTGTGCTCGCGGGAGTGGATACGCAGTATTTT.

The J gene is TRBJ2-1, the V gene TRBV7-8; D may be TRBD2 (6 bases). The CDR3 has 16 amino acids. V dropped 4 bases and J dropped 3 bases, with 16 bases sitting between them. Germline CDR1 SGHVS, CDR2 FQNEAQ. For the CDR3, the DNA is TGTGCCAGCAGCTCTTATAGCGGCCTCATCTACAATGAGCAGTTCTTC. Encoded protein: CASSSYSGLIYNEQFF.

The chain links TRBV7-2 to TRBJ1-4; TRBD1 matches at 8 bases. V lost 5 bases to trimming and J lost 4 bases; unmatched junction nucleotides: 3. Germline assignment: CDR1 SGHTA and CDR2 FQGNSA. This CDR3 spans 14 amino acids. Here the CDR3 reads CASSPQGDNEKLFF. As DNA, the CDR3 is TGTGCCAGCAGCCCACAGGGGGATAATGAAAAACTGTTTTTT.

The chain combines TRBV7-2 with TRBJ2-5; TRBD1 or TRBD2 may be the D gene (5 bases each). CDR3 length equals 14 residues. The V and J ends lost 6 bases and 5 bases respectively, with 16 bases between them. Germline V lookup: CDR1 SGHTA, CDR2 FQGNSA. The CDR3 DNA sequence: TGTGCCAGCAGACCCGGGACCGTAGGGGAGACCCAGTACTTC. It yields the protein CASRPGTVGETQYF.